This TCR beta chain is from a study of post-analysis software for immune sequencing data (dated by TCRdb to the mid-2010s). In terms of the full investigation: Recorded disease courses included relapsing-remitting, secondary progressive and progressive-relapsing multiple sclerosis, with some patients lacking subtype annotation. The patient repertoires were compared against roughly 12 previously published healthy control repertoires obtained from donors aged 6 to 25 years. A subset of samples was prepared in parallel using single-end sample barcoding, then pooled and co-amplified after Illumina adapter ligation.

To demonstrate the VDJtools post-analysis software, TCR beta repertoires were profiled from the peripheral blood of some 12 young patients with multiple sclerosis. The multiple sclerosis patients were children and adolescents ranging in age from roughly 6 to 15 years. Summary of the overall study and its limitations: The control group was slightly older than the multiple sclerosis patient group. When samples were clustered directly using the F measure, samples prepared in the same batch co-clustered strongly, which prompted a batch-effect correction. Significantly lower normalized Chao1 diversity was found in multiple sclerosis patients than in controls, suggesting substantial peripheral T-cell clonal expansion.

As for this clonotype: The antigen this receptor binds is unknown. Base-call qualities are not available, and no considerably larger clone is one nucleotide away.

The library was produced with PCR. Sequencer: Illumina HiSeq 2500. To reduce PCR and sequencing biases, unique molecular identifiers were built into the TCR beta cDNA libraries. Roughly 500,000 cDNA molecules were obtained for every 1 to 10 million input T cells, so each molecule roughly corresponded to one T cell. Patient libraries were prepared and sequenced with the same protocol used for the earlier healthy control dataset. Within a given batch, samples were prepared together, multiplexed and sequenced on the same HiSeq lane. As for the authors' bioinformatics: MIGEC handled the raw barcoded reads, throwing out single-read molecular identifier groups before consensus assembly and CDR3 extraction. Clonotype tables were post-analysed with VDJtools, normalizing diversity by down-sampling all datasets to the smallest sample size. In repertoire overlap clustering, CDR3 amino acid sequences, but not nucleotide sequences, were matched to correct batch-related cross-sample contamination. TCRdb's own reprocessing of the public reads used fastp at Q25 and MiXCR and kept productive beta chains. Rows with one shared CDR3 protein collapse into an entry with the most common genes and DNA. The V and J calls were determined by TCRdb, not by the authors. The sample table shows 820,000 or so distinct CDR3 sequences, and approximately 53% are seen once. The biggest ten clones account for about 4.8% of the sample.

The TCR comes from a girl between 5 and 17 years old with multiple sclerosis. The specimen sequenced was blood.

This receptor has the CDR3 CASSSGPLGGYNEQFF. The sequenced DNA: TGTGCCAGCAGCTCGGGCCCGCTCGGCGGTTACAATGAGCAGTTCTTC. Recombination linked TRBV7-2 to TRBJ2-1; no confident D gene assignment can be made. V gives up 4 bases and J gives up 4 bases, and the segment between their germline ends measures 17 bases. The cysteine opens and the phenylalanine closes a CDR3 of 16 amino acids. Only the CDR3 part of the read is kept: 48 bases, read in frame from the first base. Via the germline V gene, CDR1 is SGHTA and CDR2 FQGNSA.